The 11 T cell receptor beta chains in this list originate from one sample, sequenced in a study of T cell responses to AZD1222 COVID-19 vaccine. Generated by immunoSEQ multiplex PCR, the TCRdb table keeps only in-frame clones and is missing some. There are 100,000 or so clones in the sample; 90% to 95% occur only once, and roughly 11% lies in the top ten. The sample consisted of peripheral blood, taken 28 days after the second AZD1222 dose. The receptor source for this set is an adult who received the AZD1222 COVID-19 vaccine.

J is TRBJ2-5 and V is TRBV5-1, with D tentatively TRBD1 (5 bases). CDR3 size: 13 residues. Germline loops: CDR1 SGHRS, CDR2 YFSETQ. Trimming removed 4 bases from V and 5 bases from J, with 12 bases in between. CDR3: CASSDSSRETQYF. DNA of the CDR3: TGCGCCAGCAGCGACAGTTCCCGGGAGACCCAGTACTTC.

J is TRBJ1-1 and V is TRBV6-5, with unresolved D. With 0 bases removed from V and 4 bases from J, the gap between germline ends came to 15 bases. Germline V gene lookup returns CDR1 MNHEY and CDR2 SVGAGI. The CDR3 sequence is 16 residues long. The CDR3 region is CASSYSSVGLGTEAFF. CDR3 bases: TGTGCCAGCAGTTACTCGTCGGTGGGGTTAGGCACTGAAGCTTTCTTT.

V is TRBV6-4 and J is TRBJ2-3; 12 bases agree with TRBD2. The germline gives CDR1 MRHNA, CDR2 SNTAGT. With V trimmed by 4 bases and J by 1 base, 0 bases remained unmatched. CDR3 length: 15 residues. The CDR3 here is CASSGLAGGTDTQYF. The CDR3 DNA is TGTGCCAGCAGTGGACTAGCGGGGGGCACAGATACGCAGTATTTT.

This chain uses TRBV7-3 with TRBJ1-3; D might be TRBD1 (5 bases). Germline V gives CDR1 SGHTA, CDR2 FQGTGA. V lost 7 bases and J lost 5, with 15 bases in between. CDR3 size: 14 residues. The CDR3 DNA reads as TGTGCCAGCAACCTTCTCCGGGGGAGAAACACCATATATTTT. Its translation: CASNLLRGRNTIYF.

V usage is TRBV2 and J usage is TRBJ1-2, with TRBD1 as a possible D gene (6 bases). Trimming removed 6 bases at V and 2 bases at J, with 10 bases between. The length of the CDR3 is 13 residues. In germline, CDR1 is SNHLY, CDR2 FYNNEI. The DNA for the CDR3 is TGTGCCAGCAGAGGACAGCAGAACTATGGCTACACCTTC. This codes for CASRGQQNYGYTF.

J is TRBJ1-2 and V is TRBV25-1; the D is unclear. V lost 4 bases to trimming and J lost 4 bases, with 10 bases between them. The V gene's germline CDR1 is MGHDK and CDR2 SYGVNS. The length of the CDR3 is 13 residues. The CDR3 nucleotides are TGTGCCAGCAGTGTTGGAGGGAGCTATGGCTACACCTTC. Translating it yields CASSVGGSYGYTF.

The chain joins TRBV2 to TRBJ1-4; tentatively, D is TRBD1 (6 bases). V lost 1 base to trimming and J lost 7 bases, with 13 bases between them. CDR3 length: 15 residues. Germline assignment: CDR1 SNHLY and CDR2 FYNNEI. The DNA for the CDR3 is TGTGCCAGCAGTGAAGGGGGGCAGCAAATTGAAAAACTGTTTTTT. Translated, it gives CASSEGGQQIEKLFF.

The CDR3 nucleotides are TGTGCCAGCAGCGAAAGGACTAGCGGGGCGAACTACGAGCAGTACTTC. Translating gives CASSERTSGANYEQYF. The chain joins TRBV9 to TRBJ2-7; TRBD2 agrees at 12 bases. CDR3 length: 16 residues. J was trimmed by 3 bases and V by 3 bases; bases with no gene match: 7. Germline V gene lookup returns CDR1 SGDLS and CDR2 YYNGEE.

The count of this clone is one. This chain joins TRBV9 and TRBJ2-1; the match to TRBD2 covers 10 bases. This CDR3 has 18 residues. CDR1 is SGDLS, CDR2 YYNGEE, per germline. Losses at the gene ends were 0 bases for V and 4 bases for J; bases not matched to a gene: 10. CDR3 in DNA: TGTGCCAGCAGCGTAGGTGGGAGCGGGGGGGCCGGGTACAATGAGCAGTTCTTC. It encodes CASSVGGSGGAGYNEQFF.

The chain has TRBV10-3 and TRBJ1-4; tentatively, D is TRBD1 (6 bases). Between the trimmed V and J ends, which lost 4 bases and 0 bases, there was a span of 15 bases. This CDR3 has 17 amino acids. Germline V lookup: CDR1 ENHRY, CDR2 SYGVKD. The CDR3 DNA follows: TGTGCCATCAGTGCCCGTGGGGGGCAAACAACTAATGAAAAACTGTTTTTT. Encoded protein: CAISARGGQTTNEKLFF.

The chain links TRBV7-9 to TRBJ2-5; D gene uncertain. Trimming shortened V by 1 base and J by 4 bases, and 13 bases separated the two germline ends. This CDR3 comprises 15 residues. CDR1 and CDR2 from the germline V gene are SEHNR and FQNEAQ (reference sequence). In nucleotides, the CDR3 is TGTGCCAGCAGCTTAGTTTTCCGGGTACGAGAGACCCAGTACTTC. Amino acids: CASSLVFRVRETQYF.